The TCR beta chain described here comes from a study of T cells in Graves' hyperthyroidism and ophthalmopathy. There were TCR beta CDR3 regions amplified from RNA transcripts. TCR CDR3 underwent first-round RT-PCR with the HTBI primer set. TCRdb re-called the multiplex PCR reads through MiXCR, storing one row per CDR3 protein. The sample lists about 550,000 distinct CDR3 sequences, about 20% occurring once. Many counts were recorded for this clonotype. The TCR comes from a man younger than 30 with Graves' hyperthyroidism. Material: blood.

The CDR3 here is CASSGDRGSEAFF. The CDR3 nucleotides are TGTGCCAGCAGCGGTGACAGGGGGAGTGAAGCTTTCTTT. The chain carries TRBV11-1 and TRBJ1-1, with 9 bases that match TRBD1. V shed 5 bases and J 7 bases; nucleotides not matched to a gene: 5. The germline V gene encodes CDR1 SGHAT and CDR2 FQDESV (reference sequence). The CDR3 consists of 13 residues.